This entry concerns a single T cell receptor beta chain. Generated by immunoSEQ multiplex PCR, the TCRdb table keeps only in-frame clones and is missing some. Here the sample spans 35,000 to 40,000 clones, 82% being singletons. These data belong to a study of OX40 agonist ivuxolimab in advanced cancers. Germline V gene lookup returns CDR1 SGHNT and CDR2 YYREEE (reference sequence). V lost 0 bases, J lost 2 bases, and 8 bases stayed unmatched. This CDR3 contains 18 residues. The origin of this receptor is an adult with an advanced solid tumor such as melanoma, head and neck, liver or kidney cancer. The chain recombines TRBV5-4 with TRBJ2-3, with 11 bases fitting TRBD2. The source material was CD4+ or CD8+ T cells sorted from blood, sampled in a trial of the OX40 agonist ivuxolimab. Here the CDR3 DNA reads TGTGCCAGCAGCTTGGTGGTCAGACTAGCGGGACTCACAGATACGCAGTATTTT. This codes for CASSLVVRLAGLTDTQYF.